This TCR beta chain was recovered during a study of blood T cell repertoires in COVID-19. Study in general: The samples span acute and convalescent COVID-19 from the United States, Italy and Spain.

Assay used: immunoSEQ multiplex PCR; TCRdb lists only in-frame clones, some missing. The sample gives under 300,000 clones, about 86% of which show up once; less than 4% is in the top ten. CDR3 size: 15 residues. V trimming: 4 bases; J trimming: 4 bases; junction bases outside the gene matches: 5. CDR1 LNHDA and CDR2 SQIVND come from the germline V gene (reference sequence). This clonotype was obtained from a young man with active or convalescent COVID-19. Sequencing was done on a sample of peripheral blood. The chain combines TRBV19 with TRBJ2-1; 9 positions match TRBD2. DNA for the CDR3: TGTGCCAGTAGTACGACTAGCGGAAAGTACAATGAGCAGTTCTTC. Translating gives CASSTTSGKYNEQFF. The full variable domain, with the rest looked up from reference TRBV19 and TRBJ2-1, is DGGITQSPKYLFRKEGQNVTLSCEQNLNHDAMYWYRQDPGQGLRLIYYSQIVNDFQKGDIAEGYSVSREKKESFPLTVTSAQKNPTAFYLCASSTTSGKYNEQFFGPGTRLTVL.